The 9 T cell receptor beta chains reported below all come from one sample, sequenced in a study of blood T cell repertoires in COVID-19. The method was immunoSEQ multiplex PCR; TCRdb's version includes in-frame clones alone and lacks a portion of them. Among some 300,000 clones listed, 70% to 90% were seen once. Specimen: peripheral blood. Receptors originate from a woman between 65 and 79 years old with COVID-19, enrolled during active disease.

The sample holds a few counts of this clone. This rearrangement joins TRBV28 to TRBJ2-2, with a possible D match to TRBD2 (6 bases). The CDR3 sequence is 15 residues long. V gave up 2 bases and J gave up 5 bases, with 12 bases separating them. Germline-derived CDR1 and CDR2 are MDHEN and SYDVKM. The CDR3: CASSLPSGGTGELFF. The CDR3 DNA sequence: TGTGCCAGCAGTTTACCGAGTGGAGGGACCGGGGAGCTGTTTTTT.

The rearrangement uses TRBV9 and TRBJ1-6; 9 nucleotides match TRBD1. Germline-derived CDR1 and CDR2 are SGDLS and YYNGEE. The V gene end was trimmed by 7 bases and the J gene end by 8 bases; junction bases not matched to a gene: 13. CDR3 length: 16 residues. The CDR3 sequence is CASHVGGQGRDSPLHF. For the CDR3, the DNA is TGTGCCAGCCATGTGGGGGGACAGGGAAGGGATTCACCCCTCCACTTT.

This sequence joins TRBV2 and TRBJ2-5; D is possibly TRBD1 (8 bases). The germline gives CDR1 SNHLY, CDR2 FYNNEI. Trimming pared 8 bases from V and 7 bases from J, leaving 20 bases between. CDR3 length: 14 residues. CDR3 protein: CASWLQGGSGTQYF. CDR3 in DNA: TGTGCCAGCTGGTTACAGGGGGGGAGTGGGACCCAGTACTTC. Filled out from reference TRBV2 and TRBJ2-5, the complete variable domain reads EPEVTQTPSHQVTQMGQEVILRCVPISNHLYFYWYRQILGQKVEFLVSFYNNEISEKSEIFDDQFSVERPDGSNFTLKIRSTKLEDSAMYFCASWLQGGSGTQYFGPGTRLLVL.

The table lists this clone with a count of one. The chain combines TRBV5-8 with TRBJ2-7, with TRBD2 matching 13 bases. The trim removed 4 bases at V and 2 bases at J, leaving 6 bases unmatched. There are 16 residues in the CDR3. The germline V gene has CDR1 SGHTS and CDR2 YDEGEE. CDR3 DNA sequence: TGTGCCAGCAGCCCCGGGACTAGCGGGGATCCCTACGAGCAGTACTTC. Translation gives CASSPGTSGDPYEQYF. Looking up the rest from reference TRBV5-8 and TRBJ2-7 gives the full variable domain: EAGVTQSPTHLIKTRGQQATLRCSPISGHTSVYWYQQALGLGLQFLLWYDEGEERNRGNFPPRFSGRQFPNYSSELNVNALELEDSALYLCASSPGTSGDPYEQYFGPGTRLTVT.

CDR3: CASSRDRGDQETQYF. Here the CDR3 DNA reads TGCGCCAGCAGCAGGGACAGGGGAGACCAAGAGACCCAGTACTTC. V and J are TRBV5-1 and TRBJ2-5, with TRBD1 matching 10 bases. Germline CDR1 SGHRS, CDR2 YFSETQ. The CDR3 covers 15 residues. The junction had 3 bases not matched to a gene; V was cut back by 4 bases and J by 0 bases.

The rearrangement uses TRBV24-1 and TRBJ1-6, with a possible D match to TRBD1 (5 bases). V was clipped by 7 bases and J by 3 bases, with 12 bases between them. Germline CDR1 KGHDR, CDR2 SFDVKD. The CDR3 runs to 15 residues. CDR3 nucleotide sequence: TGTGCCACCAGAGAACAGGTCAACTATAATTCACCCCTCCACTTT. Encoded protein: CATREQVNYNSPLHF.

This clone was counted a single time. The chain joins TRBV30 to TRBJ2-5; D possibly corresponds to TRBD2 (5 bases). The CDR3 sequence is 11 residues long. Germline loops: CDR1 GTSNPN, CDR2 SVGIG (reference sequence). The V and J ends lost 0 bases and 9 bases respectively, with 8 bases between them. CDR3 loop: CAWSVQEAQYF. The CDR3 DNA follows: TGTGCCTGGAGTGTTCAGGAGGCCCAGTACTTC.

The chain carries TRBV24-1 and TRBJ2-7; D is unresolved. CDR1 KGHDR and CDR2 SFDVKD come from the germline V gene. Trimming stripped 2 bases from V and 1 base from J, with 11 bases between. The CDR3 spans 15 residues. CDR3 protein: CATSDSSNPSYEQYF. The CDR3 nucleotides read TGTGCCACCAGTGATTCGAGTAACCCTTCCTACGAGCAGTACTTC.

The chain employs TRBV6-2 or TRBV6-3 and TRBJ1-1, with 8 bases that match TRBD1. Germline CDR1 MNHEY, CDR2 SVGEGT. The CDR3 runs 16 residues. J lost 1 base, V lost 3 bases, and 7 bases had no gene match. CDR3 amino acids: CASSYFGTGSNTEAFF. CDR3 sequence (DNA): TGTGCCAGCAGTTATTTCGGGACAGGTTCGAACACTGAAGCTTTCTTT.